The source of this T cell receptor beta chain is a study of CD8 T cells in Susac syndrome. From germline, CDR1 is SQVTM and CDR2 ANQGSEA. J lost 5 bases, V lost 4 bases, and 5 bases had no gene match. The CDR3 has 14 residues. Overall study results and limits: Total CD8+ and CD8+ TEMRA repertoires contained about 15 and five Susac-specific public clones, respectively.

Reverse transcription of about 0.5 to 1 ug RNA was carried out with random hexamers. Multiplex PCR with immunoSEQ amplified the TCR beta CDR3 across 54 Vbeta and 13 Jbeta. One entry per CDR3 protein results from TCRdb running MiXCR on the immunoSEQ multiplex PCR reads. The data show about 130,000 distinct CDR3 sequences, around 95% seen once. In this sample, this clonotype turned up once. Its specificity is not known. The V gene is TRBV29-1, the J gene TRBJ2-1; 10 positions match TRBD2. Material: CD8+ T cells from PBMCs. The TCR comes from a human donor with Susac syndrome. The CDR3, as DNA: TGCAGCGTTGTAGCGGGAGGCCCCCACAATGAGCAGTTCTTC. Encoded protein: CSVVAGGPHNEQFF.